The 3 T cell receptor beta chains presented below share a single source sample, sequenced in a study of blood T cell repertoires in COVID-19. Produced via immunoSEQ multiplex PCR; TCRdb's table is partial and in-frame only. The table includes approximately 130,000 clones, approximately 84% detected once. The specimen was peripheral blood. The receptor set was obtained from a woman between 45 and 60 years old who had recovered from COVID-19.

J is TRBJ2-7 and V is TRBV9; 9 bases match TRBD2. The CDR3 runs 16 residues. Unmatched junction bases numbered 7, after V lost 1 base and J lost 2 bases. From germline, CDR1 is SGDLS and CDR2 YYNGEE. For the CDR3, the DNA is TGTGCCAGCAGCGTAAGGGGACTAGCTGAACCCTACGAGCAGTACTTC. Encoded protein: CASSVRGLAEPYEQYF.

The CDR3 DNA reads as TGTGCCACCAGCAGAGAAGAGGGCAGTCAGTACTTC. Translation gives CATSREEGSQYF. The rearrangement joins TRBV15 to TRBJ2-4; D is possibly TRBD2 (5 bases). The CDR3 is 12 residues long. The V end lost 0 bases, the J end lost 12 bases, and 9 bases lay between the germline ends. The germline CDR1 and CDR2 sequences are LNHNV and YYDKDF (reference sequence).

The chain combines TRBV5-1 with TRBJ1-1; D is perhaps TRBD1 (6 bases). The CDR3 loop spans 15 amino acids. In germline, CDR1 is SGHRS, CDR2 YFSETQ. V was pared by 0 bases and J by 4 bases, with 13 bases between. CDR3 region: CASSLGGAGATEAFF. The CDR3 DNA sequence: TGCGCCAGCAGCTTGGGTGGGGCGGGGGCCACTGAAGCTTTCTTT.